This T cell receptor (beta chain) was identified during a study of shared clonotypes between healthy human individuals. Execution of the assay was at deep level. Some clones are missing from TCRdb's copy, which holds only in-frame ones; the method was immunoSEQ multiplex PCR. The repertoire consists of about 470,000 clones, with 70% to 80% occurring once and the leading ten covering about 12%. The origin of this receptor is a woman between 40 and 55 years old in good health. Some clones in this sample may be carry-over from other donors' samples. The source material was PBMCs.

The CDR3 spells CASSRDSHYEQYF. DNA of the CDR3: TGTGCCAGCTCCCGGGACAGCCACTACGAGCAGTACTTC. V is TRBV2 and J is TRBJ2-7; 7 nucleotides align to TRBD1. The germline gives CDR1 SNHLY, CDR2 FYNNEI. The J segment lost 3 bases and the V segment lost 8 bases, leaving 7 bases of the junction unmatched. The CDR3 length is 13 residues.